This entry lists 6 T cell receptor beta chains sequenced from one sample in a study of blood T cell repertoires in COVID-19. Produced via immunoSEQ multiplex PCR; TCRdb's table is partial and in-frame only. The table includes around 300,000 clones, roughly 85% detected once. What was sequenced was peripheral blood. These TCRs come from a human donor in a cohort sampled during active COVID-19.

The rearrangement uses TRBV12-5 and TRBJ2-7; TRBD1 matches at 8 bases. Trimming removed 3 bases from V and 3 bases from J; junction bases left unmatched: 4. The CDR3 is 14 residues long. The germline CDR1 and CDR2 sequences are LGHNT and FRNRAP. In DNA, the CDR3 is TGTGCTAGTGGTTTCCGGACAGGGAGCTACGAGCAGTACTTC. It encodes CASGFRTGSYEQYF.

This clone was seen only once. The chain is built from TRBV5-5 and TRBJ2-3; D possibly corresponds to TRBD1 (5 bases). Germline V gene lookup returns CDR1 SGHKS and CDR2 YYEKEE (reference sequence). V was trimmed by 7 bases and J by 4 bases, leaving 13 bases between them. The CDR3 contains 13 residues. The CDR3 reads CASLLRESDTQYF. For the CDR3, the DNA is TGTGCCAGCTTACTCAGGGAATCAGATACGCAGTATTTT. Looking up the rest from reference TRBV5-5 and TRBJ2-3 gives the full variable domain: DAGVTQSPTHLIKTRGQQVTLRCSPISGHKSVSWYQQVLGQGPQFIFQYYEKEERGRGNFPDRFSARQFPNYSSELNVNALLLGDSALYLCASLLRESDTQYFGPGTRLTVL.

The chain has TRBV4-1 and TRBJ2-7; TRBD1 is a possible D gene (5 bases). The germline CDR1 and CDR2 sequences are MGHRA and YSYEKL. The CDR3 covers 15 residues. Trimming took off 6 bases at V and 6 bases at J, with 21 bases between the two ends. The CDR3 nucleotides are TGCGCCAGCAGTTGGGCAGGGCAGGTTTGGGGCGAGCAGTACTTC. Translation: CASSWAGQVWGEQYF.

The V gene is TRBV7-3, the J gene TRBJ2-1; the match to TRBD2 covers 7 bases. V lost 3 bases and J lost 6; bases outside the gene matches: 5. Germline V gene sequence: CDR1 SGHTA, CDR2 FQGTGA. CDR3 length: 14 amino acids. CDR3 sequence (DNA): TGTGCCAGCAGCTTGGTCCCTAGCGGCAATGAGCAGTTCTTC. Its translation is CASSLVPSGNEQFF.

This clone appeared a single time. The rearrangement joins TRBV24-1 to TRBJ1-3, with 8 bases fitting TRBD1. Germline CDR1 is KGHDR and CDR2 is SFDVKD. The J segment lost 0 bases and the V segment lost 4 bases, leaving 4 bases of the junction unmatched. The CDR3 spans 16 residues. This CDR3 reads CATSDAGTGSGNTIYF. In DNA form, the CDR3 reads TGTGCCACCAGTGACGCCGGGACAGGCTCTGGAAACACCATATATTTT.

The chain employs TRBV19 and TRBJ1-2; 8 nucleotides align to TRBD1. CDR3 length equals 15 residues. Losses at the gene ends were 5 bases for V and 4 bases for J; bases not matched to a gene: 9. From germline, CDR1 is LNHDA and CDR2 SQIVND (reference sequence). For the CDR3, the DNA is TGTGCCAGTAGTCACGACAGGGGACGCTTCTATGGCTACACCTTC. Protein: CASSHDRGRFYGYTF.